The 19 T cell receptor beta chains presented below share a single source sample, sequenced in a study of T cell repertoires in cytomegalovirus infection. A single record per CDR3 protein comes from TCRdb applying MiXCR to the reads. The sample holds about 740,000 distinct CDR3 sequences, 35% seen once. The sequenced material came from PBMCs. The receptor source for this set is a human donor in good health (CMV status not recorded). Some clones in this sample may be carry-over from other donors' samples.

The chain has TRBV30 and TRBJ2-2; tentatively, D is TRBD2 (5 bases). Germline CDR1 is GTSNPN and CDR2 is SVGIG (reference sequence). V lost 5 bases and J 2 bases, leaving 9 bases between the germline ends. The CDR3 has 13 residues. The CDR3 loop reads CAWARTNTGELFF. The CDR3 nucleotides are TGTGCCTGGGCCAGGACTAACACCGGGGAGCTGTTTTTT.

This chain joins TRBV7-2 and TRBJ2-4; D possibly uses TRBD1 or TRBD2 (5 bases each). Germline V gene lookup returns CDR1 SGHTA and CDR2 FQGNSA. This CDR3 region has 17 residues. Trimming pared 3 bases from V and 1 base from J, leaving 16 bases between. The CDR3 region has the DNA TGTGCCAGCAGCTTTAAATCGACCGGGACGGCCAAAAACATTCAGTACTTC. This encodes CASSFKSTGTAKNIQYF.

This clonotype has a handful of counts. The rearrangement joins TRBV28 to TRBJ1-1; D is unclear. The CDR3 is made up of 12 amino acids. Between the trimmed V and J ends, which lost 10 bases and 1 base, there was a span of 10 bases. Germline V gene sequence: CDR1 MDHEN, CDR2 SYDVKM. The CDR3 reads CAMWRGNTEAFF. The DNA for the CDR3 is TGTGCCATGTGGCGGGGGAACACTGAAGCTTTCTTT.

Details on this clonotype: This may be a read error: a much more frequent sequence differs by one nucleotide. This chain joins TRBV7-2 and TRBJ1-2; D not certain. V lost 1 base and J 6 bases, leaving 12 bases between the germline ends. The CDR3 is 14 amino acids. Germline assignment: CDR1 SGHTA and CDR2 FQGNSA. The CDR3 nucleotides read TGTGCCAGCAGCTTAGTATGGGGAGGAGATGGCTACACCTTC. It encodes CASSLVWGGDGYTF.

This clonotype was detected many times. This chain links TRBV7-2 with TRBJ1-2; D is undetermined. Germline-derived CDR1 and CDR2 are SGHTA and FQGNSA. With 3 bases removed from V and 1 base from J, the gap between germline ends came to 15 bases. This CDR3 comprises 16 residues. CDR3 residues: CASSLSPGNLNYGYTF. The CDR3 DNA reads TGTGCCAGCAGCTTGTCCCCGGGAAACCTTAACTATGGCTACACCTTC. Variable domain in full (rest from reference TRBV7-2 and TRBJ1-2): GAGVSQSPSNKVTEKGKDVELRCDPISGHTALYWYRQSLGQGLEFLIYFQGNSAPDKSGLPSDRFSAERTGGSVSTLTIQRTQQEDSAVYLCASSLSPGNLNYGYTFGSGTRLTVV.

This clonotype was seen more than once but under ten times. The V and J genes are TRBV4-1 and TRBJ1-6, with D perhaps TRBD1 (5 bases). Between the trimmed V and J ends, which lost 0 bases and 5 bases, there was a span of 8 bases. The CDR3 consists of 15 residues. Germline V CDR1 and CDR2: MGHRA, YSYEKL. The chain's CDR3 is CASSQETRDNSPLHF. The CDR3 DNA is TGCGCCAGCAGCCAAGAGACCAGGGATAATTCACCCCTCCACTTT.

This chain links TRBV19 with TRBJ1-3; D may be TRBD1 (5 bases). Trimming cost V 5 bases and J 4 bases, with 12 bases left between them. Germline V CDR1 and CDR2: LNHDA, SQIVND (reference sequence). The CDR3 sequence is 14 residues long. The CDR3 sequence: CASSGGDSGNTIYF. CDR3 coding DNA: TGTGCCAGTAGTGGCGGGGACTCAGGAAACACCATATATTTT.

This clonotype was counted between two and nine times. The chain is built from TRBV6-6 and TRBJ1-1; D might be TRBD1 (6 bases). This CDR3 contains 14 residues. Trimming took 5 bases from V and 4 from J, leaving 14 bases between them. In germline, CDR1 is MNHNY, CDR2 SVGAGI (reference sequence). The CDR3 region is CASSRTERSTEAFF. The CDR3 nucleotides are TGTGCCAGCAGTCGGACAGAAAGAAGCACTGAAGCTTTCTTT.

The chain uses TRBV6-1 and TRBJ2-4; D unresolved. CDR1 is MNHNS and CDR2 is SASEGT in the germline V gene. Trimming took off 2 bases at V and 0 bases at J, with 8 bases between the two ends. This CDR3 has 15 residues. The CDR3 region has the DNA TGTGCCAGCAGTGAACGTTCTTTAGCCAAAAACATTCAGTACTTC. It yields the protein CASSERSLAKNIQYF.

The rearrangement joins TRBV2 to TRBJ1-3; tentatively, D is TRBD1 (6 bases). This CDR3 contains 16 residues. The V end lost 4 bases, the J end lost 0 bases, and 13 bases lay between the germline ends. From germline, CDR1 is SNHLY and CDR2 FYNNEI. CDR3 residues: CASSVGQIFSGNTIYF. CDR3 nucleotide sequence: TGTGCCAGCAGTGTCGGACAGATTTTCTCTGGAAACACCATATATTTT.

The gene calls are TRBV29-1 and TRBJ2-2, with 12 bases lining up with TRBD1. The V and J ends lost 6 bases and 5 bases, in that order; junction bases with no gene match: 4. CDR3 length: 14 amino acids. Germline V CDR1 and CDR2: SQVTM, ANQGSEA. The DNA for the CDR3 is TGCAGCGTATGGGACAGGGGGCAGACCGGGGAGCTGTTTTTT. Residues: CSVWDRGQTGELFF.

The gene calls are TRBV28 and TRBJ2-1, with D tentatively TRBD2 (5 bases). The CDR3 has 12 amino acids. Germline V lookup: CDR1 MDHEN, CDR2 SYDVKM. Trimming stripped 4 bases from V and 7 bases from J, with 8 bases between. Here the CDR3 reads CASSWRANEQFF. The CDR3 DNA follows: TGTGCCAGCAGTTGGCGGGCAAATGAGCAGTTCTTC.

This clonotype showed up just a few times. The V call is TRBV6-2 or TRBV6-3, the J call TRBJ2-7; 9 bases agree with TRBD1. The CDR3 extends over 16 amino acids. Germline assignment: CDR1 MNHEY and CDR2 SVGEGT. Trimming at V came to 0 bases and at J to 3 bases, leaving 6 bases not matched to a gene. The CDR3 spells CASSYSWTGVDYEQYF. The CDR3 nucleotides read TGTGCCAGCAGTTACTCCTGGACAGGGGTGGACTACGAGCAGTACTTC.

V and J are TRBV7-6 and TRBJ2-7; TRBD1 agrees at 7 bases. Germline V CDR1 and CDR2: SGHVS, FNYEAQ. V lost 2 bases to trimming and J lost 3 bases; unmatched junction nucleotides: 7. This CDR3 is built from 15 residues. The DNA of the CDR3 is TGTGCCAGCAGCTTAAAGGCGGCAGGGGGCTACGAGCAGTACTTC. This sequence encodes CASSLKAAGGYEQYF.

The chain uses TRBV27 and TRBJ2-5, with 7 bases lining up with TRBD2. CDR3 length: 15 amino acids. Germline trimming cut 5 bases from V and 7 bases from J; bases unmatched to any gene: 13. Per germline, CDR1 MNHEY and CDR2 SMNVEV (reference sequence). CDR3: CASSQLVAGAGTQYF. For the CDR3, the DNA is TGTGCCAGCAGTCAACTAGTAGCGGGTGCAGGGACCCAGTACTTC.

The rearrangement links TRBV15 to TRBJ1-5, with D possibly matching TRBD1 (5 bases). There are 16 residues in the CDR3. The germline V gene has CDR1 LNHNV and CDR2 YYDKDF (reference sequence). Trimming took 1 base from V and 5 from J, leaving 15 bases between them. The CDR3 loop reads CATSRGERQPHQPQHF. The CDR3 bases are TGTGCCACCAGCAGAGGTGAAAGACAGCCACATCAGCCCCAGCATTTT.

V is TRBV20-1 and J is TRBJ1-2; no clear D gene. The germline gives CDR1 DFQATT, CDR2 SNEGSKA (reference sequence). This CDR3 comprises 10 residues. Trimming pared 0 bases from V and 6 bases from J, leaving 2 bases between. The CDR3 DNA reads TGCAGTGCTAGAGATAATGGCTACACCTTC. It is translated as CSARDNGYTF.

The chain's CDR3 is CASSYSSGLAGGHEQFF. DNA of the CDR3: TGTGCCAGCAGTTACTCCTCGGGGCTAGCGGGGGGGCATGAGCAGTTCTTC. This chain connects TRBV6-2 or TRBV6-3 to TRBJ2-1; 12 nucleotides match TRBD2. Germline CDR1 and CDR2: MNHEY and SVGEGT. Losses at the gene ends were 0 bases for V and 8 bases for J; bases not matched to a gene: 8. The CDR3 length is 17 residues.

This clonotype appeared a few times. V gene TRBV15 combines with J gene TRBJ1-2; unclear D gene. CDR1 and CDR2 (germline): LNHNV, YYDKDF (reference sequence). CDR3 size: 15 residues. V lost 0 bases and J 0 bases, leaving 8 bases between the germline ends. The CDR3 spells CATSRDRQSNYGYTF. The CDR3 DNA reads TGTGCCACCAGCAGAGATCGGCAGTCTAACTATGGCTACACCTTC.